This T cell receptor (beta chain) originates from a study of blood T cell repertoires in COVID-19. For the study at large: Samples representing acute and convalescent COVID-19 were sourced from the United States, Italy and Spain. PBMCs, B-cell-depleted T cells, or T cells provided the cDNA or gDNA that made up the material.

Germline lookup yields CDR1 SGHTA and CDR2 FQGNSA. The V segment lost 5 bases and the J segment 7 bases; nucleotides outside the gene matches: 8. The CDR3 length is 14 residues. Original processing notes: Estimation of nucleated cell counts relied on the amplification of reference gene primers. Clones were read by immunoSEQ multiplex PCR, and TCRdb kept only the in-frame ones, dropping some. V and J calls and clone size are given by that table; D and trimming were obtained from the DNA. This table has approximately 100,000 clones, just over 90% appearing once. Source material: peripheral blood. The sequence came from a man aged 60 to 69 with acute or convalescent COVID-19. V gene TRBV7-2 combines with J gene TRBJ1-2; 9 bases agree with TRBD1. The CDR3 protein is CASSLGGQGLGYTF. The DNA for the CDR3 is TGTGCCAGCAGCCTTGGGGGACAGGGTCTTGGCTACACCTTC.